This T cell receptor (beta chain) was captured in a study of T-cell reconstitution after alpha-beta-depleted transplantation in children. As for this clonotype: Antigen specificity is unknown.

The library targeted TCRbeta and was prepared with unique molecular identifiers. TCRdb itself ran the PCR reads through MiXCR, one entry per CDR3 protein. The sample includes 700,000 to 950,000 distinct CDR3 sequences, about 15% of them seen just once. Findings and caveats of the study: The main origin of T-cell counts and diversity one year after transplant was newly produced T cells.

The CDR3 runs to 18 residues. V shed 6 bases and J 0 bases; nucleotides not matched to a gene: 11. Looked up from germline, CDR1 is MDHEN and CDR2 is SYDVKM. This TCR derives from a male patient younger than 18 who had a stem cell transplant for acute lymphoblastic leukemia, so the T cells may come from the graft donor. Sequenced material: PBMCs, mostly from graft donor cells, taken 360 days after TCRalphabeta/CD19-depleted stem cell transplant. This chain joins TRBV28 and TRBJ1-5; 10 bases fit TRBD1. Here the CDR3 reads CASRFWTGGFISNQPQHF. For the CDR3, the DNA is TGTGCCAGCAGGTTCTGGACAGGGGGGTTCATTAGCAATCAGCCCCAGCATTTT.